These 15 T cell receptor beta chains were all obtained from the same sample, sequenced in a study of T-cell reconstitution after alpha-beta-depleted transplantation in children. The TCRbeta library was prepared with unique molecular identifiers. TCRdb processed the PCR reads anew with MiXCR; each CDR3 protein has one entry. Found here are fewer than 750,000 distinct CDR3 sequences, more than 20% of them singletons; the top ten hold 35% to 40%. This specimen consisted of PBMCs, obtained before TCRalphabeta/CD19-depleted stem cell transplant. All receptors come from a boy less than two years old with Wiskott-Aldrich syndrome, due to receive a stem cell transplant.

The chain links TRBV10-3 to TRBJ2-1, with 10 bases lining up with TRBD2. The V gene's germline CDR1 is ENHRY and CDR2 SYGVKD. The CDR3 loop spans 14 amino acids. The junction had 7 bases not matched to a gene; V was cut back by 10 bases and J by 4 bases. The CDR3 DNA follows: TGTGCCACCGCGACTAGCGGGCAATACAATGAGCAGTTCTTC. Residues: CATATSGQYNEQFF.

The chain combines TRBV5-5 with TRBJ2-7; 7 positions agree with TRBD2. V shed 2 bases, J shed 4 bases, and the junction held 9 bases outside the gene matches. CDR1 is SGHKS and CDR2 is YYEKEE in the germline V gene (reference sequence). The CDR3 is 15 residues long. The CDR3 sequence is CASSFVAGVRYEQYF. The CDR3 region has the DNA TGTGCCAGCAGCTTCGTGGCGGGAGTTAGGTACGAGCAGTACTTC.

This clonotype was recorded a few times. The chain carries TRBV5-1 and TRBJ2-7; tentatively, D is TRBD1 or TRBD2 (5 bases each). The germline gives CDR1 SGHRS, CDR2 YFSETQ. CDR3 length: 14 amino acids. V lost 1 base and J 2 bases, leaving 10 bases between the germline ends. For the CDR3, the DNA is TGCGCCAGCAGCTTGTTCGGGACCACCTACGAGCAGTACTTC. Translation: CASSLFGTTYEQYF.

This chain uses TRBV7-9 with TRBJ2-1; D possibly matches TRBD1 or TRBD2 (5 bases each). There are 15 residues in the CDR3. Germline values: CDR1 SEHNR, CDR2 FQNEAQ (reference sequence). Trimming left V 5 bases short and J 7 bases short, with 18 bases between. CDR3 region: CASSLLPGAINEQFF. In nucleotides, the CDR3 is TGTGCCAGCAGCCTGCTCCCCGGGGCGATAAATGAGCAGTTCTTC.

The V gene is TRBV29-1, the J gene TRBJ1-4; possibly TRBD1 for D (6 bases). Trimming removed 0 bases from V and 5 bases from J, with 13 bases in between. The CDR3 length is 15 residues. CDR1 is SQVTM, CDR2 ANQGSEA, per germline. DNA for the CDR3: TGCAGCGTTGAAGAACTCCGGGACAAGAATGAAAAACTGTTTTTT. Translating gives CSVEELRDKNEKLFF. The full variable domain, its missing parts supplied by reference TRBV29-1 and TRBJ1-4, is SAVISQKPSRDICQRGTSLTIQCQVDSQVTMMFWYRQQPGQSLTLIATANQGSEATYESGFVIDKFPISRPNLTFSTLTVSNMSPEDSSIYLCSVEELRDKNEKLFFGSGTQLSVL.

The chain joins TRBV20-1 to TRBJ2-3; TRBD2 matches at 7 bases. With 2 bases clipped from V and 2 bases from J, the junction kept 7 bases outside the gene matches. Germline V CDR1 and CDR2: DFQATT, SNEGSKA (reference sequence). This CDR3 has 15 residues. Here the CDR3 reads CSARPLAALTDTQYF. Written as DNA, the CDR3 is TGCAGTGCTAGACCGCTAGCGGCCCTCACAGATACGCAGTATTTT.

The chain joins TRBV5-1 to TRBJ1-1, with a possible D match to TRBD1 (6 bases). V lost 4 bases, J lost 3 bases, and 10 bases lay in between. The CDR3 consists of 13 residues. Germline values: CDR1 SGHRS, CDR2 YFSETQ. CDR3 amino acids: CASSAGEYTEAFF. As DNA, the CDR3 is TGCGCCAGCAGCGCAGGGGAGTACACTGAAGCTTTCTTT. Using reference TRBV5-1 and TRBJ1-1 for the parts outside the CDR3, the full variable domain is KAGVTQTPRYLIKTRGQQVTLSCSPISGHRSVSWYQQTPGQGLQFLFEYFSETQRNKGNFPGRFSGRQFSNSRSEMNVSTLELGDSALYLCASSAGEYTEAFFGQGTRLTVV.

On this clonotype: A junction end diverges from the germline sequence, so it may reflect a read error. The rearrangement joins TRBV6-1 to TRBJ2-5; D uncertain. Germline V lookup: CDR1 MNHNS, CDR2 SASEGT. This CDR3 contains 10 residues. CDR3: CASNEESQYF. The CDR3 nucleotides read TGTGCCAGCAACGAAGAGAGCCAGTACTTC.

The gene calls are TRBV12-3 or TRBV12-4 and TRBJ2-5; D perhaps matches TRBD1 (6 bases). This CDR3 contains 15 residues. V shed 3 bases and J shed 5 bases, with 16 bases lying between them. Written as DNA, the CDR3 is TGTGCCAGCAGTTTGTCCCGGGCAGGGGCCGAGACCCAGTACTTC. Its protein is CASSLSRAGAETQYF.

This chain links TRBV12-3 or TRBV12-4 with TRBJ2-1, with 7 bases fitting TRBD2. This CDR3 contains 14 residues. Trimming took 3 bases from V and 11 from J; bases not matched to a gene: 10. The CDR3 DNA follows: TGTGCCAGCAGTTTTATGACGGGAGGAGGTCAGCAGTTCTTC. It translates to CASSFMTGGGQQFF.

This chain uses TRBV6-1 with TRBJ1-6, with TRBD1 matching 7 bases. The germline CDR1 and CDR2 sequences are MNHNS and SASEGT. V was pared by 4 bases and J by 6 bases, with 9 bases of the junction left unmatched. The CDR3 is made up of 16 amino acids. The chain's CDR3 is CASSASRDRFNSPLHF. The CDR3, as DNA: TGTGCCAGCAGTGCCTCCCGGGACAGATTTAATTCACCCCTCCACTTT.

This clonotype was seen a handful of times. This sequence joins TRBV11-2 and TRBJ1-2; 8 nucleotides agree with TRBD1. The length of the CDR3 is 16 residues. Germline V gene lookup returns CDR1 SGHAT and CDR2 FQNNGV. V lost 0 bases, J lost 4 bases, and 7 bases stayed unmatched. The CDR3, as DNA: TGTGCCAGCAGCTTAGAGGTTTTGACAGGGGCCTATGGCTACACCTTC. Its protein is CASSLEVLTGAYGYTF.

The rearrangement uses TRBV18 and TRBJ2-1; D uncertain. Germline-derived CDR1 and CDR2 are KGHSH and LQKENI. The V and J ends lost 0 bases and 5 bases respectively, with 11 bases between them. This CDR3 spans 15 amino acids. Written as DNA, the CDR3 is TGTGCCAGCTCACCACCAGGTTCTAGGGACAATGAGCAGTTCTTC. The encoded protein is CASSPPGSRDNEQFF. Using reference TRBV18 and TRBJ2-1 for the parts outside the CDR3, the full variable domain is NAGVMQNPRHLVRRRGQEARLRCSPMKGHSHVYWYRQLPEEGLKFMVYLQKENIIDESGMPKERFSAEFPKEGPSILRIQQVVRGDSAAYFCASSPPGSRDNEQFFGPGTRLTVL.

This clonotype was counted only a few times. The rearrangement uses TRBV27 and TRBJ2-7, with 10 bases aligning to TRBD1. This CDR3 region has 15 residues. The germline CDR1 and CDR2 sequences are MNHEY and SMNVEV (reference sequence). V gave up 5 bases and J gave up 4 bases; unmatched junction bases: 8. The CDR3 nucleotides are TGTGCCAGCAGTGCCCGGACAGGGGGTTCATACGAGCAGTACTTC. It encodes CASSARTGGSYEQYF.

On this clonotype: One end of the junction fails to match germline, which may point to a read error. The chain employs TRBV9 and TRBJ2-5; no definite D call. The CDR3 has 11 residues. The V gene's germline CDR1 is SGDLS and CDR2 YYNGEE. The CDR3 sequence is CASSLEETQHF. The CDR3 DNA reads TGCGCCAGCAGCCTCGAAGAGACCCAGCACTTC.